This section outlines one T cell receptor (beta chain) sequence together with its context. Its antigen is still unknown. This specimen comes from a study of identical twins. Regarding the study as a whole: Shared out-of-frame alpha sequences (those common to twins) showed excess low generation probability.

TCRdb independently ran MiXCR on the 5' RACE reads; one entry per CDR3 protein. The sample yields 600,000 to 800,000 distinct CDR3 sequences, 21% seen once. These sequences were also reported in another study, on T cells expressing NK-cell markers.

This TCR derives from a woman younger than 35 in good health. The sample taken for sequencing was PBMCs.

CDR3 bases: TGTGCCAGCAGTTTTACTAGCGGGAGGGGAAATGAGCAGTTCTTC. This sequence encodes CASSFTSGRGNEQFF. The chain carries TRBV12-3 or TRBV12-4 and TRBJ2-1, with 13 bases aligning to TRBD2. V shed 3 bases and J 7 bases; nucleotides not matched to a gene: 3. The CDR3 has 15 residues.